The 19 T cell receptor beta chains reported below all come from one sample, sequenced in a study of OX40 agonist ivuxolimab in advanced cancers. Some clones are missing from TCRdb's copy, which holds only in-frame ones; the method was immunoSEQ multiplex PCR. The sample yields about 48,000 clones, approximately 90% seen once. The material sequenced was CD4+ or CD8+ T cells sorted from blood, taken in a trial of the OX40 agonist ivuxolimab. The source is an adult with an advanced solid tumor such as melanoma, head and neck, liver or kidney cancer.

V and J are TRBV28 and TRBJ2-3; 12 bases line up with TRBD2. Germline V gene data show CDR1 as MDHEN and CDR2 as SYDVKM. V shed 3 bases, J shed 4 bases, and the junction held 11 bases outside the gene matches. CDR3 length: 18 residues. The CDR3, as DNA: TGTGCCAGCAGTTTGGTGGCTAGCGGGGGGGATTCGGCAGATACGCAGTATTTT. It translates to CASSLVASGGDSADTQYF. Full variable domain (outside the CDR3, taken from reference TRBV28 and TRBJ2-3): DVKVTQSSRYLVKRTGEKVFLECVQDMDHENMFWYRQDPGLGLRLIYFSYDVKMKEKGDIPEGYSVSREKKERFSLILESASTNQTSMYLCASSLVASGGDSADTQYFGPGTRLTVL.

This sequence joins TRBV11-1 and TRBJ2-7; a possible D gene is TRBD2 (5 bases). CDR1 is SGHAT and CDR2 is FQDESV in the germline V gene (reference sequence). CDR3 length equals 15 residues. The V and J ends lost 5 bases and 9 bases respectively, with 23 bases between them. The CDR3 here is CASSPREGWSLRQYF. DNA of the CDR3: TGTGCCAGCAGCCCCCGGGAAGGGTGGAGTCTAAGGCAGTACTTC.

A single count supports this clone. This chain uses TRBV4-2 with TRBJ2-1; the match to TRBD2 covers 8 bases. The germline CDR1 and CDR2 sequences are LGHNA and YNFKEQ. The CDR3 loop spans 15 amino acids. Germline trimming cut 0 bases from V and 10 bases from J; bases unmatched to any gene: 8. CDR3 DNA: TGTGCCAGCAGCCAAGAGGGACTAGGCTCTGTGGAGCAGTTCTTC. This gives the protein CASSQEGLGSVEQFF.

V is TRBV20-1 and J is TRBJ2-1; possibly TRBD1 or TRBD2 for D (5 bases each). This CDR3 region has 11 residues. Trimming cost V 0 bases and J 15 bases, with 12 bases left between them. The germline CDR1 and CDR2 sequences are DFQATT and SNEGSKA (reference sequence). The CDR3 here is CSARDGTRPFF. CDR3 nucleotide sequence: TGCAGTGCTAGAGATGGGACCCGCCCGTTCTTC.

The V and J genes are TRBV2 and TRBJ2-7; D is possibly TRBD2 (6 bases). V lost 8 bases to trimming and J lost 7 bases, with 21 bases between them. The germline gives CDR1 SNHLY, CDR2 FYNNEI. CDR3 length: 14 amino acids. The CDR3 sequence is CASRGLLGSGEQYF. The CDR3 region has the DNA TGTGCCAGCCGGGGACTCCTAGGGAGTGGGGAGCAGTACTTC.

This chain links TRBV20-1 with TRBJ2-1; D ambiguous. The CDR3 runs 10 residues. V lost 4 bases and J lost 10, with 8 bases in between. Germline V gene lookup returns CDR1 DFQATT and CDR2 SNEGSKA (reference sequence). The CDR3 DNA follows: TGCAGTGCTACGGTCCCCGAGCAGTTCTTC. The encoded protein is CSATVPEQFF.

The rearrangement links TRBV6-5 to TRBJ2-7, with D tentatively TRBD2 (5 bases). Trimming cost V 2 bases and J 3 bases, with 11 bases left between them. Per the germline V gene, CDR1 is MNHEY and CDR2 is SVGAGI. This CDR3 is 14 amino acids long. The CDR3 sequence is CASSYGSHYYEQYF. CDR3 coding DNA: TGTGCCAGCAGTTACGGGAGTCACTACTACGAGCAGTACTTC.

CDR3 amino acids: CASSLTRVSNTEAFF. CDR3 DNA: TGCGCCAGCAGCTTAACCAGGGTTTCGAACACTGAAGCTTTCTTT. This rearrangement joins TRBV5-1 to TRBJ1-1; D may be TRBD1 (5 bases). Germline CDR1 is SGHRS and CDR2 is YFSETQ. Trimming removed 2 bases at V and 1 base at J, with 12 bases between. The CDR3 covers 15 residues.

The genes are TRBV25-1 and TRBJ1-4; D unresolved. Germline V gene lookup returns CDR1 MGHDK and CDR2 SYGVNS. CDR3 length: 18 residues. Trimming shortened V by 4 bases and J by 7 bases, and 25 bases separated the two germline ends. The CDR3 loop reads CASSVRGIKYGEIEKLFF. In nucleotides, the CDR3 is TGTGCCAGCAGTGTCCGGGGTATTAAGTATGGTGAGATTGAAAAACTGTTTTTT.

The chain uses TRBV9 and TRBJ2-2; maybe TRBD1 (6 bases). Germline-derived CDR1 and CDR2 are SGDLS and YYNGEE. The V gene lost 7 bases and the J gene lost 0 bases, with 7 bases spanning the gap. The CDR3 is made up of 13 amino acids. The CDR3 region is CASRTANTGELFF. The CDR3 nucleotides read TGTGCCAGCCGGACAGCGAACACCGGGGAGCTGTTTTTT.

The rearrangement links TRBV7-9 to TRBJ1-2, with D possibly being TRBD1 (6 bases). The V end was cut by 5 bases, the J end by 5 bases, with 18 bases between. In germline, CDR1 is SEHNR, CDR2 FQNEAQ (reference sequence). The CDR3 consists of 15 residues. This chain's CDR3 is CASSPPGDGYYGYTF. Here the CDR3 DNA reads TGTGCCAGCAGCCCTCCAGGGGATGGGTATTATGGCTACACCTTC.

The genes are TRBV27 and TRBJ2-7, with 9 bases that match TRBD2. The J segment lost 2 bases and the V segment lost 2 bases, leaving 10 bases of the junction unmatched. Germline CDR1 MNHEY, CDR2 SMNVEV (reference sequence). This CDR3 is built from 17 residues. Here the CDR3 reads CASSLVLAGHFPYEQYF. The DNA of the CDR3 is TGTGCCAGCAGTTTAGTACTAGCGGGTCACTTTCCCTACGAGCAGTACTTC.

This chain connects TRBV5-5 to TRBJ1-2, with D possibly being TRBD1 (5 bases). CDR1 and CDR2 from the germline V gene are SGHKS and YYEKEE (reference sequence). Trimming removed 8 bases at V and 7 bases at J, with 12 bases between. CDR3 length equals 11 residues. The CDR3 loop reads CASSIGGGYTF. In nucleotides, the CDR3 is TGTGCCAGTTCCATCGGGGGTGGCTACACCTTC. Looking up the rest from reference TRBV5-5 and TRBJ1-2 gives the full variable domain: DAGVTQSPTHLIKTRGQQVTLRCSPISGHKSVSWYQQVLGQGPQFIFQYYEKEERGRGNFPDRFSARQFPNYSSELNVNALLLGDSALYLCASSIGGGYTFGSGTRLTVV.

The CDR3 DNA sequence: TGTGCCAGCAGCGTAGGACTAGCGGGGGGGCACGGAGATACGCAGTATTTT. Protein: CASSVGLAGGHGDTQYF. The V and J genes are TRBV9 and TRBJ2-3; 14 positions agree with TRBD2. Germline V lookup: CDR1 SGDLS, CDR2 YYNGEE. This CDR3 is built from 17 residues. The trim removed 0 bases at V and 5 bases at J, leaving 5 bases unmatched.

V usage is TRBV11-2 and J usage is TRBJ2-1; D might be TRBD1 (5 bases). V lost 0 bases, J lost 2 bases, and 8 bases lay in between. Germline CDR1 reads SGHAT; CDR2 reads FQNNGV. There are 15 residues in the CDR3. The CDR3 loop reads CASSLEGPTYNEQFF. The CDR3 bases are TGTGCCAGCAGCTTAGAGGGGCCTACCTACAATGAGCAGTTCTTC. Looking up the rest from reference TRBV11-2 and TRBJ2-1 gives the full variable domain: EAGVAQSPRYKIIEKRQSVAFWCNPISGHATLYWYQQILGQGPKLLIQFQNNGVVDDSQLPKDRFSAERLKGVDSTLKIQPAKLEDSAVYLCASSLEGPTYNEQFFGPGTRLTVL.

The chain combines TRBV7-3 with TRBJ2-2, with 10 bases identical to TRBD1. The CDR3 totals 17 residues. CDR1 is SGHTA, CDR2 FQGTGA, per germline. Losses at the gene ends were 0 bases for V and 3 bases for J; bases not matched to a gene: 4. The CDR3 region is CASSLTTGTGDTGELFF. As DNA, the CDR3 is TGTGCCAGCAGCTTAACGACCGGGACAGGGGACACCGGGGAGCTGTTTTTT.

The rearrangement joins TRBV27 to TRBJ1-5, with no clear D. The V and J ends lost 8 bases and 3 bases respectively, with 11 bases between them. The germline V gene encodes CDR1 MNHEY and CDR2 SMNVEV (reference sequence). CDR3 length: 13 residues. In DNA, the CDR3 is TGTGCCAGCGCGCCCGATCTCAATCAGCCCCAGCATTTT. This sequence encodes CASAPDLNQPQHF.

This chain links TRBV6-5 with TRBJ2-2; 7 bases are shared with TRBD2. The V segment lost 4 bases and the J segment 5 bases; nucleotides outside the gene matches: 10. The CDR3 loop spans 16 amino acids. Germline V CDR1 and CDR2: MNHEY, SVGAGI. CDR3 sequence reads: CASSLKAGVLTGELFF. The CDR3, as DNA: TGTGCCAGCAGTTTAAAGGCGGGGGTGTTGACCGGGGAGCTGTTTTTT.

The CDR3 DNA follows: TGTGCCAGCAGCGCCCTAGCGGGGGGGCACAATGAGCAGTTCTTC. Amino acid sequence: CASSALAGGHNEQFF. The chain links TRBV7-2 to TRBJ2-1; the match to TRBD2 covers 12 bases. CDR1 is SGHTA and CDR2 is FQGNSA in the germline V gene. V lost 5 bases to trimming and J lost 5 bases; unmatched junction nucleotides: 4. CDR3 length equals 15 residues.